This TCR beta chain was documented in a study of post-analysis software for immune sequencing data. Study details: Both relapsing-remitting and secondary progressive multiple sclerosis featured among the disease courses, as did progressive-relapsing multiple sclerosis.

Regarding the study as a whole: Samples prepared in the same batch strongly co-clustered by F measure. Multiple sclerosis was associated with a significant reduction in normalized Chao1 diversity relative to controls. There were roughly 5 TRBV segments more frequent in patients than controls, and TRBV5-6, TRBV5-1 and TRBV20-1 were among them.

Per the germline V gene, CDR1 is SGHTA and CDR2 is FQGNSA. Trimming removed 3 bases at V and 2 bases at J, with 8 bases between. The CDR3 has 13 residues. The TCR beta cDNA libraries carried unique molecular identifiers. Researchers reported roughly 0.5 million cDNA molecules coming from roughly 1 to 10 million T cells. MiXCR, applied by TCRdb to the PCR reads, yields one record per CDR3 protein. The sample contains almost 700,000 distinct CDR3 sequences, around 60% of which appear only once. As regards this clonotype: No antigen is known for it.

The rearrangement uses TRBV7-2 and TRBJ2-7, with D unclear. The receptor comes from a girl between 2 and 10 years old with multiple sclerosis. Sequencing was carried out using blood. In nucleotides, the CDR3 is TGTGCCAGCAGCTTGTGGTCTACCTACGAGCAGTACTTC. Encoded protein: CASSLWSTYEQYF.